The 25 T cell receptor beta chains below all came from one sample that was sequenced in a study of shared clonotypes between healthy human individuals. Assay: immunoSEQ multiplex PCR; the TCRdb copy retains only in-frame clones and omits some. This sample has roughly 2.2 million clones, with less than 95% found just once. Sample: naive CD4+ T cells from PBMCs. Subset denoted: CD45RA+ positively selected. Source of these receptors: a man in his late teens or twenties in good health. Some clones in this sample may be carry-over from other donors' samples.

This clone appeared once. The CDR3 sequence: CASRIAGLEAFF. The CDR3 DNA is TGTGCCAGCAGAATCGCCGGCCTTGAAGCTTTCTTT. J is TRBJ1-1 and V is TRBV28; unclear D gene. The germline V gene encodes CDR1 MDHEN and CDR2 SYDVKM. CDR3 length: 12 amino acids. The V and J ends lost 6 bases and 7 bases respectively, with 12 bases between them.

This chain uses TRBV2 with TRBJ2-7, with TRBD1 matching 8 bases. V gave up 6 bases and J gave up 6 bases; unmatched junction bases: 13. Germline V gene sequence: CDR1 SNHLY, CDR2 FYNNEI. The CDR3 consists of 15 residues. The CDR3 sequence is CASRSMGTGPREQYF. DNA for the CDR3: TGTGCCAGCAGATCTATGGGGACAGGACCCCGCGAGCAGTACTTC.

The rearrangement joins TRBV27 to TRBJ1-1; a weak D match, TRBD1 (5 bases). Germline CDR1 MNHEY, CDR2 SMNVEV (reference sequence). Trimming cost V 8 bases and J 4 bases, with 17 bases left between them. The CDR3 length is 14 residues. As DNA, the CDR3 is TGTGCCAGCGCTTTTTCCAGGGTCGGCACTGAAGCTTTCTTT. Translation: CASAFSRVGTEAFF.

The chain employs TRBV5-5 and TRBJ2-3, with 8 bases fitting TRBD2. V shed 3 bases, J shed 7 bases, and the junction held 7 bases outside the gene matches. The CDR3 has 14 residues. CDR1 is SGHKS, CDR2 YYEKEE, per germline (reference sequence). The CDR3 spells CASSYTSGAYTQYF. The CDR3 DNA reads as TGTGCCAGCAGCTACACTAGCGGTGCTTATACGCAGTATTTT.

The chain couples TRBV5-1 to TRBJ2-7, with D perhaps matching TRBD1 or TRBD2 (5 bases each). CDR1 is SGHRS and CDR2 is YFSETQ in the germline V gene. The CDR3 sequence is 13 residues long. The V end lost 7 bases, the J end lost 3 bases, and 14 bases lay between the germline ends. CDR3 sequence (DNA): TGCGCCAGCGCGCCAGGGAGAGGCTACGAGCAGTACTTC. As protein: CASAPGRGYEQYF.

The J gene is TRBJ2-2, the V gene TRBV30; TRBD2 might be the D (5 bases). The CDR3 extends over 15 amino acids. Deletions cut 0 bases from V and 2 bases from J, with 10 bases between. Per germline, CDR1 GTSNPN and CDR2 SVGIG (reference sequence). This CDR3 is CAWSVHGINTGELFF. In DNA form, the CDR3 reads TGTGCCTGGAGTGTTCACGGGATTAACACCGGGGAGCTGTTTTTT.

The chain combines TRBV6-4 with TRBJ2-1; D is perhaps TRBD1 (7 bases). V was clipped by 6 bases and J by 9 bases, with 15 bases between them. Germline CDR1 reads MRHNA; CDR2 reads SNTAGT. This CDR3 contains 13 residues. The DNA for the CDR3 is TGTGCCAGCAGGGACAGGCCGGGGGTTGAGCAGTTCTTC. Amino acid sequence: CASRDRPGVEQFF.

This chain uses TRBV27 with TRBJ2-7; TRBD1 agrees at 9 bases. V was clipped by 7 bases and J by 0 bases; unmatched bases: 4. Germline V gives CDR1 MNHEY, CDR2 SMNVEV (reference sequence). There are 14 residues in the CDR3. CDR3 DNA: TGTGCCAGCACGGCGGGACAGGGCTCCTACGAGCAGTACTTC. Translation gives CASTAGQGSYEQYF.

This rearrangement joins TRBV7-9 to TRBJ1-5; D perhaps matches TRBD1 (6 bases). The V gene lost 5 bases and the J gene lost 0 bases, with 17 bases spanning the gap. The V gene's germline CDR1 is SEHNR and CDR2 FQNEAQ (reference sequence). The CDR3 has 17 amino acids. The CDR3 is CASSRGLTGYSNQPQHF. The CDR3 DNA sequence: TGTGCCAGCAGCCGGGGCCTAACAGGGTATAGCAATCAGCCCCAGCATTTT.

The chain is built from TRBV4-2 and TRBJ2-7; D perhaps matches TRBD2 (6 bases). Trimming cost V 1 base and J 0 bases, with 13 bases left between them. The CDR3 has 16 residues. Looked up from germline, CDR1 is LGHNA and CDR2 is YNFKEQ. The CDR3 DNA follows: TGTGCCAGCAGCCAAGCGGCTAGCGCGAGCTCCTACGAGCAGTACTTC. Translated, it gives CASSQAASASSYEQYF.

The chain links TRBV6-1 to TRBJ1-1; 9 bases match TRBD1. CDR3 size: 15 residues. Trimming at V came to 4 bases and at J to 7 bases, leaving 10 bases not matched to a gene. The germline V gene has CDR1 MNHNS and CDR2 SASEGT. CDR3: CASSVSTGGEGEAFF. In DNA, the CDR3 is TGTGCCAGCAGTGTATCTACAGGGGGCGAGGGTGAAGCTTTCTTT.

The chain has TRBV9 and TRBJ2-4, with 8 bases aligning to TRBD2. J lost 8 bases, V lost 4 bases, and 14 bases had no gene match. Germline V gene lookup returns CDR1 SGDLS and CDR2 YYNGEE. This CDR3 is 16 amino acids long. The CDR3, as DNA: TGTGCCAGCAGCCCATACTCCAGCGGGAGAGGGGACATTCAGTACTTC. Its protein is CASSPYSSGRGDIQYF.

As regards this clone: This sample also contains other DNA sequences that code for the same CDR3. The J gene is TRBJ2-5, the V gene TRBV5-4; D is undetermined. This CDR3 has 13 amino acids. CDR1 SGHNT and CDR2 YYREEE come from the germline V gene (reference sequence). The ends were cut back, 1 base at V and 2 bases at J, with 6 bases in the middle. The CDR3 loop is CASSLRNQETQYF. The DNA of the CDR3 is TGTGCCAGCAGCTTGCGAAATCAAGAGACCCAGTACTTC.

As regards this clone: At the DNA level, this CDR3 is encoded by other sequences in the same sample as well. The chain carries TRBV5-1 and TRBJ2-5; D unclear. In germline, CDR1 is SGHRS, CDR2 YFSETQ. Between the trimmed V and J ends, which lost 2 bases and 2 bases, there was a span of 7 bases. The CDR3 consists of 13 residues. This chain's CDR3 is CASSFGSQETQYF. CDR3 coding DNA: TGCGCCAGCAGCTTTGGGTCACAAGAGACCCAGTACTTC.

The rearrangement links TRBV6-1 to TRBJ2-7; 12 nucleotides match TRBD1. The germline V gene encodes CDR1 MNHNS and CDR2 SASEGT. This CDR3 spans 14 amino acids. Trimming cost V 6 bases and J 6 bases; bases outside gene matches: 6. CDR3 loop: CASRVGQGAREQYF. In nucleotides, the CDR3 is TGTGCCAGCAGAGTGGGACAGGGGGCGCGCGAGCAGTACTTC.

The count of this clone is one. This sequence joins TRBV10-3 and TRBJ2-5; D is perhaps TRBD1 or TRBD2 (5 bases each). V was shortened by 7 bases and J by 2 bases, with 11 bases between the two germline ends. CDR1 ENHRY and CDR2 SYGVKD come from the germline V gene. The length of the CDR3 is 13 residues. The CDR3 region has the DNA TGTGCCATCACTGGGGGACGGCAAGAGACCCAGTACTTC. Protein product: CAITGGRQETQYF.

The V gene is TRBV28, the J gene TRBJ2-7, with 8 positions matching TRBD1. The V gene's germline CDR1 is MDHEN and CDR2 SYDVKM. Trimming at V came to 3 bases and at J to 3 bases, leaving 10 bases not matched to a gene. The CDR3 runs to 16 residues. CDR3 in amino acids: CASSLEGQGKYYEQYF. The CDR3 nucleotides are TGTGCCAGCAGTTTGGAAGGACAGGGCAAGTACTACGAGCAGTACTTC.

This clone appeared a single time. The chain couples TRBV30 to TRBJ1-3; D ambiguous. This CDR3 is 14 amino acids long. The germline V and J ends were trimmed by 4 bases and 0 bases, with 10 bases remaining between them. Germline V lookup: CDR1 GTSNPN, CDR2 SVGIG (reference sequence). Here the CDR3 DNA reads TGTGCCTGGATCGAGAAGAGCTCTGGAAACACCATATATTTT. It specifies CAWIEKSSGNTIYF. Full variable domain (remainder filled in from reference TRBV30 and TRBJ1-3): SQTIHQWPATLVQPVGSPLSLECTVEGTSNPNLYWYRQAAGRGLQLLFYSVGIGQISSEVPQNLSASRPQDRQFILSSKKLLLSDSGFYLCAWIEKSSGNTIYFGEGSWLTVV.

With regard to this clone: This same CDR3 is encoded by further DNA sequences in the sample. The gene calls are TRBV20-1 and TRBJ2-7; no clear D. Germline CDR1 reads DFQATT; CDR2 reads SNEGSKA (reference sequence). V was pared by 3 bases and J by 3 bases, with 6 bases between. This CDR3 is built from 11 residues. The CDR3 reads CSASRDYEQYF. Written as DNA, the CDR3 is TGCAGTGCTAGTAGAGACTACGAGCAGTACTTC.

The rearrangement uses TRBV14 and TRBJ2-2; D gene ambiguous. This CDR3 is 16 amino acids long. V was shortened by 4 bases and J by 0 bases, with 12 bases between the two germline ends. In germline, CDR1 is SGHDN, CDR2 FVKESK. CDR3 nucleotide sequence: TGTGCCAGCAGCCTCCACGGGCTCCCGAACACCGGGGAGCTGTTTTTT. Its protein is CASSLHGLPNTGELFF.

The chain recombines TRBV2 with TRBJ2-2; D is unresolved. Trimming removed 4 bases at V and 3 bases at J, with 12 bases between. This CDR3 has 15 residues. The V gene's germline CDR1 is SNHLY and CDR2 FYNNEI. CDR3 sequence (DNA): TGTGCCAGCAGTGTAAGCCGGGTAGACACCGGGGAGCTGTTTTTT. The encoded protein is CASSVSRVDTGELFF.

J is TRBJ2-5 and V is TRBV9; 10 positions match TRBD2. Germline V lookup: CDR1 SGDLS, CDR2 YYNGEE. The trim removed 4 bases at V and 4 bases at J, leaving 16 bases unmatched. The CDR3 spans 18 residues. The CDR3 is CASSPLLAGRKDRETQYF. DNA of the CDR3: TGTGCCAGCAGCCCCCTACTAGCGGGAAGGAAGGATAGAGAGACCCAGTACTTC.

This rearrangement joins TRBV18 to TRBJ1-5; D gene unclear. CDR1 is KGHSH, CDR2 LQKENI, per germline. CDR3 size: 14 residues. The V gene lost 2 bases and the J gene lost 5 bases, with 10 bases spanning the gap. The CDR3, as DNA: TGTGCCAGCTCACCATCTCACATCTATCAGCCCCAGCATTTT. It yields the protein CASSPSHIYQPQHF.

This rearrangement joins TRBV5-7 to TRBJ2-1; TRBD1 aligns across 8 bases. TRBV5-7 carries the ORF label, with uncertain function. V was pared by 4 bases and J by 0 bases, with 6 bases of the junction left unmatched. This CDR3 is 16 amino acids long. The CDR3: CASSARDRSSYNEQFF. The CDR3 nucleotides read TGTGCCAGCAGCGCCCGGGACAGGAGCTCCTACAATGAGCAGTTCTTC.

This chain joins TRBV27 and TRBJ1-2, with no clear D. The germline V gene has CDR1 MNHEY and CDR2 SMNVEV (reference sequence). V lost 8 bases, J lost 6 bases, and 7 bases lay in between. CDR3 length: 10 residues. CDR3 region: CASGRNGYTF. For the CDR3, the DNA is TGTGCCAGCGGGAGAAATGGCTACACCTTC.